This T cell receptor beta chain was recorded in a study of control samples from healthy donors and cancer patients. J gave up 4 bases and V 1 base, and 1 base lay outside the gene matches. This CDR3 region has 13 residues. Profiled with immunoSEQ multiplex PCR; TCRdb holds only in-frame clones, not every one. Among about 50,000 clones, around 95% were seen once, and the ten largest hold around 3.7%. The chain couples TRBV12-3 or TRBV12-4 to TRBJ2-7; 7 bases agree with TRBD2. The sequence derives from a man younger than 40 in good health. Sequencing was carried out using blood. This chain's CDR3 is CASSLGEGYEQYF. As DNA, the CDR3 is TGTGCCAGCAGTTTAGGGGAGGGGTACGAGCAGTACTTC.